The present T cell receptor (beta chain) was sequenced within a study of beta chain features in type 1 diabetes. The wider study: Cells sorted and examined across all samples totaled nearly 110,000,000.

CDR3 size: 17 residues. Germline lookup yields CDR1 SGHVS and CDR2 FQNEAQ. V was trimmed by 1 base and J by 1 base, leaving 13 bases between them. Sorting gave populations that all exceeded 98% purity. The study reverse transcribed the entire isolated RNA, so it sequenced expressed TCRB transcripts. TCRdb's copy holds only in-frame clones and misses some; the assay was immunoSEQ multiplex PCR. Of about 470,000 clones in the sample, over 25% were seen once. The clonotype was recovered from a man younger than 30 in good health. The genes are TRBV7-8 and TRBJ2-2; D unclear. Sequenced input: naive CD4+ T cells from blood. This CDR3 reads CASSLVRQVVNTGELFF. DNA of the CDR3: TGTGCCAGCAGCTTAGTACGTCAAGTGGTGAACACCGGGGAGCTGTTTTTT.